This T cell receptor beta chain is drawn from a study of Ad26.COV2.S vaccination and SARS-CoV-2 variants. Study-wide results and caveats: Substantial breadth was reported for post-vaccination spike-specific CD8+ and CD4+ T cells.

Sequenced by immunoSEQ multiplex PCR; TCRdb stores in-frame clones only, minus some. The profile shows 350,000 to 400,000 clones, roughly 90% of them singletons. The treatment: roughly 20 received Ad26.COV2.S at low or high dose, single or two shots; 5 received placebo; per-sample allocation not given. Collection of samples fell on day 63 after the first vaccine or placebo injection. J was trimmed by 7 bases and V by 4 bases; bases with no gene match: 15. The CDR3 loop spans 17 amino acids. Looked up from germline, CDR1 is SGHRS and CDR2 is YFSETQ. As for this clone: Antigen unknown.

This material consisted of peripheral blood, taken in a trial of Ad26.COV2.S vaccine versus placebo. The receptor comes from a person between 18 and 65 years old who received the Ad26.COV2.S COVID-19 vaccine or a placebo. This rearrangement joins TRBV5-1 to TRBJ2-1; 9 nucleotides agree with TRBD2. This CDR3 reads CASSLGSVAGERNEQFF. DNA of the CDR3: TGCGCCAGCAGCCTGGGGTCCGTAGCGGGAGAGCGAAATGAGCAGTTCTTC.